A single sample is the source of the 22 T cell receptor beta chains below, sequenced in a study of OX40 agonist ivuxolimab in advanced cancers. Profiling relied on immunoSEQ multiplex PCR, and the TCRdb table lists in-frame clones only, not all of them. The sample lists over 55,000 clones; around 83% were seen once. This material consisted of CD4+ or CD8+ T cells sorted from blood, taken in a trial of the OX40 agonist ivuxolimab. All receptors derive from an adult with an advanced solid tumor such as melanoma, head and neck, liver or kidney cancer.

The chain has TRBV11-3 and TRBJ1-2, with D uncertain. The CDR3 has 13 residues. V lost 0 bases, J lost 5 bases, and 7 bases lay in between. Germline V lookup: CDR1 SGHNT, CDR2 YENEEA. DNA of the CDR3: TGTGCCAGCAGCTTAGATACGGGATATGGCTACACCTTC. Translation: CASSLDTGYGYTF.

This clone was seen only once. The chain couples TRBV11-2 to TRBJ2-7, with 9 bases identical to TRBD1. There are 15 residues in the CDR3. The junction had 7 bases not matched to a gene; V was cut back by 3 bases and J by 4 bases. Germline CDR1 and CDR2: SGHAT and FQNNGV. CDR3 residues: CASSLAGQGGYEQYF. In DNA form, the CDR3 reads TGTGCCAGCAGCTTGGCGGGACAGGGCGGGTACGAGCAGTACTTC.

This clone was detected only a few times. This chain links TRBV28 with TRBJ1-1, with D uncertain. Germline assignment: CDR1 MDHEN and CDR2 SYDVKM. This CDR3 is 12 amino acids long. V was cut by 5 bases and J by 6 bases, with 10 bases left in between. The DNA of the CDR3 is TGTGCCAGCAGTCCGGGTTGGGCTGAAGCTTTCTTT. Its translation: CASSPGWAEAFF.

V and J are TRBV2 and TRBJ2-5; D ambiguous. Trimming took 7 bases from V and 4 from J, leaving 10 bases between them. Germline CDR1 is SNHLY and CDR2 is FYNNEI. The CDR3 contains 12 residues. Here the CDR3 DNA reads TGTGCCAGCACGGGTGGCGGAGAGACCCAGTACTTC. This codes for CASTGGGETQYF.

The rearrangement uses TRBV19 and TRBJ2-4; 7 bases map to TRBD1. This CDR3 is built from 18 residues. The germline gives CDR1 LNHDA, CDR2 SQIVND (reference sequence). V dropped 4 bases and J dropped 0; count of bases not matched to a gene: 12. The CDR3 sequence is CASSTPGDSTLAKNIQYF. The CDR3 DNA reads TGTGCCAGTAGTACCCCCGGGGACAGTACTCTAGCCAAAAACATTCAGTACTTC.

The chain recombines TRBV18 with TRBJ1-2, with 7 bases identical to TRBD1. This CDR3 region has 16 residues. V lost 3 bases, J lost 0 bases, and 7 bases stayed unmatched. Germline assignment: CDR1 KGHSH and CDR2 LQKENI. CDR3: CASSPGQFPANYGYTF. The CDR3 DNA is TGTGCCAGCTCACCGGGACAGTTTCCAGCTAACTATGGCTACACCTTC.

The chain combines TRBV9 with TRBJ2-5, with 7 positions matching TRBD2. V was clipped by 4 bases and J by 0 bases; unmatched bases: 15. Germline-derived CDR1 and CDR2 are SGDLS and YYNGEE. This CDR3 region has 18 residues. The CDR3, as DNA: TGTGCCAGCAGCCCCCATCCATTGACGGGGGGAAACCAAGAGACCCAGTACTTC. Translation: CASSPHPLTGGNQETQYF.

The chain has TRBV2 and TRBJ2-3, with D unresolved. Germline V CDR1 and CDR2: SNHLY, FYNNEI. This CDR3 is 15 amino acids long. The V gene lost 2 bases and the J gene lost 2 bases, with 11 bases spanning the gap. CDR3 bases: TGTGCCAGCAGTGAATTCAGTCTCCTCACAGATACGCAGTATTTT. It encodes CASSEFSLLTDTQYF. Combining the CDR3 with reference TRBV2 and TRBJ2-3 gives the whole variable domain EPEVTQTPSHQVTQMGQEVILRCVPISNHLYFYWYRQILGQKVEFLVSFYNNEISEKSEIFDDQFSVERPDGSNFTLKIRSTKLEDSAMYFCASSEFSLLTDTQYFGPGTRLTVL.

The chain joins TRBV5-1 to TRBJ2-5; D perhaps matches TRBD2 (5 bases). The CDR3 sequence is 15 residues long. V gave up 5 bases and J gave up 5 bases, with 19 bases separating them. Germline V CDR1 and CDR2: SGHRS, YFSETQ. The CDR3 loop is CASRLTGNAPETQYF. The CDR3 bases are TGCGCCAGCAGACTTACGGGGAATGCTCCGGAGACCCAGTACTTC.

V usage is TRBV10-3 and J usage is TRBJ1-2, with D possibly being TRBD1 (5 bases). This CDR3 spans 13 amino acids. Trimming cost V 4 bases and J 5 bases, with 11 bases left between them. Germline V CDR1 and CDR2: ENHRY, SYGVKD. The CDR3 DNA is TGTGCCATCAGTGTACAGGCGGGATATGGCTACACCTTC. Its translation is CAISVQAGYGYTF.

The gene calls are TRBV19 and TRBJ2-3; 8 nucleotides line up with TRBD1. This CDR3 is 15 amino acids long. V lost 5 bases and J lost 5; bases outside the gene matches: 9. The germline CDR1 and CDR2 sequences are LNHDA and SQIVND (reference sequence). The CDR3 DNA sequence: TGTGCCAGTAGTTCAGGGGGCGCGTCTGGAGATACGCAGTATTTT. Residues: CASSSGGASGDTQYF.

The V gene is TRBV29-1, the J gene TRBJ2-5; D is unresolved. Germline CDR1 and CDR2: SQVTM and ANQGSEA. The CDR3 is 11 residues long. The germline V and J ends were trimmed by 5 bases and 5 bases, with 9 bases remaining between them. DNA for the CDR3: TGCAGCGTTCGCGGTGGGGAGACCCAGTACTTC. Translation gives CSVRGGETQYF.

The V call is TRBV2, the J call TRBJ2-2; D remains unclear. Germline V gene data show CDR1 as SNHLY and CDR2 as FYNNEI. This CDR3 comprises 15 residues. V was clipped by 3 bases and J by 7 bases, with 15 bases between them. The DNA of the CDR3 is TGTGCCAGCAGTGATTATAGGGTCGAGTTCGGGGAGCTGTTTTTT. Translated, it gives CASSDYRVEFGELFF.

The V gene is TRBV6-5, the J gene TRBJ2-5, with a possible D match to TRBD2 (5 bases). CDR1 is MNHEY and CDR2 is SVGAGI in the germline V gene. The CDR3 consists of 15 residues. Trimming shortened V by 9 bases and J by 6 bases, and 23 bases separated the two germline ends. CDR3 bases: TGTGCCAGTTCGAGCGGAATGGCGGGTTTGAAGACCCAGTACTTC. It yields the protein CASSSGMAGLKTQYF.

The chain employs TRBV6-5 and TRBJ1-1; D gene uncertain. This CDR3 is 14 amino acids long. V lost 0 bases, J lost 0 bases, and 5 bases lay in between. Per germline, CDR1 MNHEY and CDR2 SVGAGI. CDR3 residues: CASSYSILNTEAFF. The CDR3 DNA is TGTGCCAGCAGTTACTCGATCCTGAACACTGAAGCTTTCTTT.

This chain links TRBV5-6 with TRBJ2-3, with D possibly being TRBD2 (6 bases). Trimming left V 4 bases short and J 2 bases short, with 17 bases between. This CDR3 has 16 amino acids. Germline V CDR1 and CDR2: SGHDT, YYEEEE. The chain's CDR3 is CASSPIGRPHTDTQYF. The CDR3 DNA follows: TGTGCCAGCAGCCCGATCGGGAGACCCCACACAGATACGCAGTATTTT.

This CDR3 is CASRQQGADGYTF. The DNA for the CDR3 is TGTGCCAGCAGACAACAGGGGGCAGATGGCTACACCTTC. The chain uses TRBV6-6 and TRBJ1-2, with 9 bases aligning to TRBD1. CDR3 length equals 13 residues. CDR1 and CDR2 (germline): MNHNY, SVGAGI (reference sequence). With V trimmed by 6 bases and J by 6 bases, 5 bases remained unmatched.

This sequence joins TRBV19 and TRBJ2-1, with 13 bases matching TRBD2. With V trimmed by 9 bases and J by 6 bases, 11 bases remained unmatched. The CDR3 is 16 residues long. Germline assignment: CDR1 LNHDA and CDR2 SQIVND (reference sequence). The CDR3: CASGTSGKTFLNEQFF. CDR3 nucleotide sequence: TGTGCCAGCGGGACTAGCGGGAAAACGTTCCTCAATGAGCAGTTCTTC.

The V call is TRBV7-9, the J call TRBJ2-2; D perhaps matches TRBD1 (5 bases). Germline CDR1 SEHNR, CDR2 FQNEAQ (reference sequence). The CDR3 is 14 residues long. Trimming took 7 bases from V and 6 from J, leaving 15 bases between them. The CDR3 coding sequence is TGTGCCAGCACCCGGCAGGGTGGCTCCGGGGAGCTGTTTTTT. As protein: CASTRQGGSGELFF.

This clone has just a few counts. The V and J genes are TRBV18 and TRBJ2-1; the D gene is possibly TRBD1 (6 bases). From germline, CDR1 is KGHSH and CDR2 LQKENI. CDR3 length: 15 amino acids. V lost 5 bases, J lost 6 bases, and 17 bases lay in between. The chain's CDR3 is CASSSDKGELNEQFF. DNA of the CDR3: TGTGCCAGCTCATCCGACAAGGGGGAACTCAATGAGCAGTTCTTC.

The chain employs TRBV7-2 and TRBJ1-6, with TRBD1 matching over 9 bases. Germline CDR1 reads SGHTA; CDR2 reads FQGNSA. This CDR3 is built from 14 residues. J was trimmed by 11 bases and V by 5 bases; bases with no gene match: 7. This CDR3 is CASSIPGQGTPLHF. In DNA, the CDR3 is TGTGCCAGCAGCATCCCGGGACAGGGTACACCCCTCCACTTT.

The chain combines TRBV19 with TRBJ2-7, with 8 bases aligning to TRBD2. V gave up 9 bases and J gave up 6 bases; unmatched junction bases: 10. The CDR3 spans 13 residues. Germline CDR1 and CDR2: LNHDA and SQIVND (reference sequence). CDR3 nucleotide sequence: TGTGCCAGCACCGGGGATAGCGGGACCGAGCAGTACTTC. Protein: CASTGDSGTEQYF.